A selection of T cell receptor beta chains follows, all from one sample in a study of T cells after yellow fever vaccination. TCRdb re-analysed the 5' RACE reads in MiXCR, keeping a single row per CDR3 protein. Of 250,000 or so distinct CDR3 sequences in the sample, 3.6% were seen once. This sample comprised PBMCs, obtained 15 days after the yellow fever booster vaccination. These receptors were collected from a young man who received the YFV17D yellow fever vaccine. Both conserved end residues are part of each CDR3. The order of the fields is V gene, J gene, D gene, clone size, CDR3 DNA, CDR3 protein. The D gene is left open where the match is weak. Clone size is stated in some rows and not others, as once, few, many or a class when expanded.

V: TRBV6-1
J: TRBJ2-3
D: -
size: many
DNA: TGTGCCAGCACTCCCCCAGGGGCGGGGAAGGGGACAGATACGCAGTATTTT
CDR3: CASTPPGAGKGTDTQYF

V: TRBV5-1
J: TRBJ2-5
D: -
size: many
DNA: TGCGCCAGCAGCTTCCGGGAGCCCGTACAAGAGACCCAGTACTTC
CDR3: CASSFREPVQETQYF

V: TRBV5-6
J: TRBJ1-1
D: -
size: many
DNA: TGTGCCAGCAGCTTTGGACCGGTTTTGAACACTGAAGCTTTCTTT
CDR3: CASSFGPVLNTEAFF

V: TRBV19
J: TRBJ2-7
D: -
size: few
DNA: TGTGCCAGTAGTCCGTCAGAACTCTCCTACGAGCAGTACTTC
CDR3: CASSPSELSYEQYF

V: TRBV7-8
J: TRBJ2-7
D: -
size: many
DNA: TGTGCCAGCAGCCCCGAGGAAGTTTATCGTCACGAGCAGTACTTC
CDR3: CASSPEEVYRHEQYF

V: TRBV5-1
J: TRBJ1-1
D: -
size: many
DNA: TGCGCCAGCAGCCCGGCGGACGGGAACACTGAAGCTTTCTTT
CDR3: CASSPADGNTEAFF

V: TRBV29-1
J: TRBJ2-1
D: TRBD1
size: many
DNA: TGCAGCGTTGAATCGGACAGGGTGTACGAGCAGTTCTTC
CDR3: CSVESDRVYEQFF

V: TRBV7-6
J: TRBJ2-3
D: -
size: many
DNA: TGTGCCAGCAGCTTACCGGGACAAAGCACAGATACGCAGTATTTT
CDR3: CASSLPGQSTDTQYF

V: TRBV2
J: TRBJ2-7
D: TRBD2
size: many
DNA: TGTGCCAGCAGTGAAGAGGCGGGGGGCGTTACCGAGCAGTACTTC
CDR3: CASSEEAGGVTEQYF

V: TRBV4-3
J: TRBJ1-3
D: -
size: -
DNA: TGCGCCAGCAGCCCACAATACTGGGGCTCTGGAAACACCATATATTTT
CDR3: CASSPQYWGSGNTIYF

V: TRBV12-3/TRBV12-4
J: TRBJ2-1
D: -
size: many
DNA: TGTGCCAGCAGCCCGGACCACGGGGCTGGCGAGCAGTTCTTC
CDR3: CASSPDHGAGEQFF

V: TRBV20-1
J: TRBJ1-1
D: -
size: many
DNA: TGCAGTGCCCTCGGGGGGACTGAAGCTTTCTTT
CDR3: CSALGGTEAFF

V: TRBV20-1
J: TRBJ2-5
D: -
size: many
DNA: TGCAGTGCTAGAGGGGGACTCGACCAAGAGACCCAGTACTTC
CDR3: CSARGGLDQETQYF

V: TRBV7-9
J: TRBJ2-7
D: -
size: -
DNA: TGTGCCAGCAGCCTTAGGATTGGGATGGTCTACGAGCAGTACTTC
CDR3: CASSLRIGMVYEQYF

V: TRBV15
J: TRBJ1-4
D: -
size: many
DNA: TGTGCCACCAGCAGAGATGCCGGTGAAAAACTGTTTTTT
CDR3: CATSRDAGEKLFF

V: TRBV27
J: TRBJ1-1
D: TRBD1
size: many
DNA: TGTGCCAGCAGTTTATTGGGGGACAGGGGTACTGAAGCTTTCTTT
CDR3: CASSLLGDRGTEAFF

V: TRBV6-5
J: TRBJ2-3
D: -
size: many
DNA: TGTGCCAGCAGTTACTCGAGGATGTCTGATACGCAGTATTTT
CDR3: CASSYSRMSDTQYF

V: TRBV6-5
J: TRBJ1-2
D: TRBD1
size: many
DNA: TGTGCCAGCAGTTCTCCTCGGACAGGGGGCGGATATGGCTACACCTTC
CDR3: CASSSPRTGGGYGYTF

V: TRBV7-2
J: TRBJ2-3
D: -
size: many
DNA: TGTGCCAGCAGGGCGCAATCAGATACGCAGTATTTT
CDR3: CASRAQSDTQYF

V: TRBV5-1
J: TRBJ2-1
D: -
size: many
DNA: TGCGCCAGCAGCCCGGACCCAGGGTTGTCCTACAATGAGCAGTTCTTC
CDR3: CASSPDPGLSYNEQFF

V: TRBV5-1
J: TRBJ1-1
D: TRBD1
size: many
DNA: TGCGCCAGCAGCACAGGACAGGGTCGTTTGTCGAAGGACACTGAAGCTTTCTTT
CDR3: CASSTGQGRLSKDTEAFF

V: TRBV12-3/TRBV12-4
J: TRBJ2-1
D: TRBD2
size: many
DNA: TGTGCCAGCAGTTTCCCTAGCGGGACCGGCTACAATGAGCAGTTCTTC
CDR3: CASSFPSGTGYNEQFF

V: TRBV20-1
J: TRBJ2-7
D: -
size: many
DNA: TGCAGTGCTAGTTGGGGCGAGATCTCCTACGAGCAGTACTTC
CDR3: CSASWGEISYEQYF

V: TRBV5-1
J: TRBJ2-1
D: -
size: many
DNA: TGCGCCAGCAGCTTTGGGCAGGCCTCCTACAATGAGCAGTTCTTC
CDR3: CASSFGQASYNEQFF

V: TRBV7-2
J: TRBJ2-5
D: TRBD2
size: many
DNA: TGTGCCAGCAGCTCCCTACAGCGGGGTAGTCTAGAGACCCAGTACTTC
CDR3: CASSSLQRGSLETQYF

V: TRBV7-2
J: TRBJ2-3
D: TRBD2
size: many
DNA: TGTGCCAGCAGCTTAGGGCTAGCGGACACAGATACGCAGTATTTT
CDR3: CASSLGLADTDTQYF

V: TRBV20-1
J: TRBJ2-3
D: -
size: many
DNA: TGCAGTGCTAGAGAACCCAAGGCCGATACGCAGTATTTT
CDR3: CSAREPKADTQYF

V: TRBV7-6
J: TRBJ2-2
D: TRBD2
size: many
DNA: TGTGCCAGCAGCCGGACTAGCGGGGGGGCGCTGGGCACCGGGGAGCTGTTTTTT
CDR3: CASSRTSGGALGTGELFF

V: TRBV20-1
J: TRBJ2-2
D: -
size: many
DNA: TGCAGTGCTCCTGGGGCAGCCAACACCGGGGAGCTGTTTTTT
CDR3: CSAPGAANTGELFF

V: TRBV7-2
J: TRBJ2-7
D: TRBD1
size: -
DNA: TGTGCCAGCAGCCCGGGACAGGGCCAATACGAGCAGTACTTC
CDR3: CASSPGQGQYEQYF

V: TRBV5-1
J: TRBJ1-1
D: TRBD1
size: few
DNA: TGCGCCAGCAGGCGTACCGGGACAGACATGAACACTGAAGCTTTCTTT
CDR3: CASRRTGTDMNTEAFF

V: TRBV20-1
J: TRBJ2-1
D: TRBD2
size: many
DNA: TGCAGTACTAACCTAGCGGATTACAATGAGCAGTTCTTC
CDR3: CSTNLADYNEQFF

V: TRBV5-1
J: TRBJ1-5
D: TRBD1
size: few
DNA: TGCGCCAGCAGCTTGGACCCCACCGGACAGGGGGCAGATCAGCCCCAGCATTTT
CDR3: CASSLDPTGQGADQPQHF

V: TRBV12-3/TRBV12-4
J: TRBJ2-7
D: -
size: many
DNA: TGTGCCAGCCGGGTCGGCAGACTCTCCTACGAGCAGTACTTC
CDR3: CASRVGRLSYEQYF

V: TRBV4-3
J: TRBJ1-2
D: -
size: many
DNA: TGCGCCAGCGCCGACGGGCTTTCAAAAGTGGGCTACACCTTC
CDR3: CASADGLSKVGYTF